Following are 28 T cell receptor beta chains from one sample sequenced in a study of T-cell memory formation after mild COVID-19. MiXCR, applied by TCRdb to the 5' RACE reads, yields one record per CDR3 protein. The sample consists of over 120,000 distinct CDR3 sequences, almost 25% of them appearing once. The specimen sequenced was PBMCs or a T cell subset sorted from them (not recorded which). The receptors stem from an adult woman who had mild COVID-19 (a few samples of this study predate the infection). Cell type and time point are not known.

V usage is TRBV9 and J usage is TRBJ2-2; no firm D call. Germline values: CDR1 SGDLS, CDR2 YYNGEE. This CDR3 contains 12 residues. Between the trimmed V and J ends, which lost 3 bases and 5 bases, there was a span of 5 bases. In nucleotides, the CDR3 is TGTGCCAGCAGCGGGGCGACCGGGGAGCTGTTTTTT. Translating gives CASSGATGELFF.

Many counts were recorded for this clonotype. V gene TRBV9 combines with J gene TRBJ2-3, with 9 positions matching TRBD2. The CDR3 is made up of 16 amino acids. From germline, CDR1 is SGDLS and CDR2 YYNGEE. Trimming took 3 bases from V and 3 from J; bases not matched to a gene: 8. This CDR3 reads CASSDGAGGGTDTQYF. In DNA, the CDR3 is TGTGCCAGCAGCGATGGAGCGGGGGGCGGGACAGATACGCAGTATTTT.

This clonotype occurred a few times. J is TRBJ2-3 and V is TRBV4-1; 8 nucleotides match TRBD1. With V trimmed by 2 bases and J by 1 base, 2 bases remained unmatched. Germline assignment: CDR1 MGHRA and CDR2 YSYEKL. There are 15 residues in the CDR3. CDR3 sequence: CASSQPGQGTDTQYF. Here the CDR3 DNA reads TGCGCCAGCAGCCAACCGGGACAGGGCACAGATACGCAGTATTTT.

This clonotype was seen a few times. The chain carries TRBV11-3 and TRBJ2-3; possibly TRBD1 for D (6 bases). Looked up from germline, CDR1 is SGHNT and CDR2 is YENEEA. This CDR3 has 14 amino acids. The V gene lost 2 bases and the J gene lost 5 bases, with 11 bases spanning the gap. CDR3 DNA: TGTGCCAGCAGCTTAAGGCAGGGGATAGATACGCAGTATTTT. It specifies CASSLRQGIDTQYF.

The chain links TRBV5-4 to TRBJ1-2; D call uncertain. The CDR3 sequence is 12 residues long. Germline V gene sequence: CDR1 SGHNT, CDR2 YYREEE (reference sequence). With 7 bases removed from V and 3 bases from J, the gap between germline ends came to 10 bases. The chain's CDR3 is CASGSSDYGYTF. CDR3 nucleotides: TGTGCCAGCGGATCGTCGGACTATGGCTACACCTTC.

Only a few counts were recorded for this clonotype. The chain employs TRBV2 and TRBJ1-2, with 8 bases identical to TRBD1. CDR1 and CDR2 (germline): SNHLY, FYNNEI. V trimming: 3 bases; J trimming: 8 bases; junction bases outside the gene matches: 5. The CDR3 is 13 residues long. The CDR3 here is CASSDEQGEGYTF. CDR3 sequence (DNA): TGTGCCAGCAGTGACGAACAGGGGGAGGGCTACACCTTC.

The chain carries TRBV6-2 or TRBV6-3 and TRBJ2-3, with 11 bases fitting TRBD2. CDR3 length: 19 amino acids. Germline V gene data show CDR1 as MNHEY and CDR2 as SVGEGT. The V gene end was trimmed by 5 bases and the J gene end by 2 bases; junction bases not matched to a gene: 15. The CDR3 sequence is CASSTPTRRLAGHTDTQYF. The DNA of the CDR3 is TGTGCCAGCAGTACCCCCACCCGTCGACTAGCGGGGCACACAGATACGCAGTATTTT.

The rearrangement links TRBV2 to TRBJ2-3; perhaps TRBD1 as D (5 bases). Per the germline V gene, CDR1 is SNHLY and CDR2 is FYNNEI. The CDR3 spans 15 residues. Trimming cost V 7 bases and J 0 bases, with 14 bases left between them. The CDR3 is CASKGADTSTDTQYF. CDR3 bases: TGTGCCAGCAAAGGGGCAGACACTAGCACAGATACGCAGTATTTT. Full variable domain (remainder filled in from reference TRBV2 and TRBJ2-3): EPEVTQTPSHQVTQMGQEVILRCVPISNHLYFYWYRQILGQKVEFLVSFYNNEISEKSEIFDDQFSVERPDGSNFTLKIRSTKLEDSAMYFCASKGADTSTDTQYFGPGTRLTVL.

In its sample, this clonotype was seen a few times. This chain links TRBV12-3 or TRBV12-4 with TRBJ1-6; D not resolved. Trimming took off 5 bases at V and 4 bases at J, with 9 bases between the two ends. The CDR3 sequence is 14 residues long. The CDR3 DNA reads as TGTGCCAGCAGTCCACATCGGTATAATTCACCCCTCCACTTT. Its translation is CASSPHRYNSPLHF.

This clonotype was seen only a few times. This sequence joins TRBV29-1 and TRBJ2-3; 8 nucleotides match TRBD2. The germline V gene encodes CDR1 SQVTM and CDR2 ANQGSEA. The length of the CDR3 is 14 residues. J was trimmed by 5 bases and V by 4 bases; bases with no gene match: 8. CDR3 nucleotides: TGCAGCGTTGCGGTAGCGGGACTTGGAGATACGCAGTATTTT. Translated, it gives CSVAVAGLGDTQYF.

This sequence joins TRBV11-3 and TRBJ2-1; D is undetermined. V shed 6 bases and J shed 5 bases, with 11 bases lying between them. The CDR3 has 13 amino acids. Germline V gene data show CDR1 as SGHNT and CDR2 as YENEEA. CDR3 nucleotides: TGTGCCAGCAGGTGGGTAGGAAACAATGAGCAGTTCTTC. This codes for CASRWVGNNEQFF. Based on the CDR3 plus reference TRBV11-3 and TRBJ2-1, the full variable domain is EAGVVQSPRYKIIEKKQPVAFWCNPISGHNTLYWYLQNLGQGPELLIRYENEEAVDDSQLPKDRFSAERLKGVDSTLKIQPAELGDSAVYLCASRWVGNNEQFFGPGTRLTVL.

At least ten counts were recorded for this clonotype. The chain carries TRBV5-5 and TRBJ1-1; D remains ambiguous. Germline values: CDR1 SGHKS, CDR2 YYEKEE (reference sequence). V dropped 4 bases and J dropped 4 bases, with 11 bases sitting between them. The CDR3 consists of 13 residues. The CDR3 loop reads CASSRTVGTEAFF. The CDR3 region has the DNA TGTGCCAGCAGCCGGACCGTGGGCACTGAAGCTTTCTTT.

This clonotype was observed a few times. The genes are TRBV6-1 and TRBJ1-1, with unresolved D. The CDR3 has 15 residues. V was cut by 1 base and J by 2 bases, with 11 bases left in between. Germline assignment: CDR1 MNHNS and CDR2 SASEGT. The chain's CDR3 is CASSEDSLFNTEAFF. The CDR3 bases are TGTGCCAGCAGTGAAGACAGCCTATTTAACACTGAAGCTTTCTTT.

This CDR3 is CASSVVGSSTDTQYF. Here the CDR3 DNA reads TGTGCCAGCAGCGTAGTAGGCAGCTCCACAGATACGCAGTATTTT. This sequence joins TRBV9 and TRBJ2-3; D uncertain. This CDR3 has 15 residues. V was trimmed by 0 bases and J by 2 bases, leaving 10 bases between them. Germline V lookup: CDR1 SGDLS, CDR2 YYNGEE.

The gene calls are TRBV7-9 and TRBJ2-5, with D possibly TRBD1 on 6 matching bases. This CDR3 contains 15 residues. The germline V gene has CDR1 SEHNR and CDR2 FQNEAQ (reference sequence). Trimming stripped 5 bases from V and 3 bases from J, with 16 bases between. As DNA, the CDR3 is TGTGCCAGCAGCCTCACAGGGCTCCTTGAAGAGACCCAGTACTTC. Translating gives CASSLTGLLEETQYF.

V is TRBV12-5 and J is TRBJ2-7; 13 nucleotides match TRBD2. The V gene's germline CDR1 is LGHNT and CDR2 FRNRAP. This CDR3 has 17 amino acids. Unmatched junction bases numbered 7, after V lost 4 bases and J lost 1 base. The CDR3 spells CASGSGLAGVGSYEQYF. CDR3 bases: TGTGCTAGTGGTTCCGGACTAGCGGGAGTCGGTTCCTACGAGCAGTACTTC. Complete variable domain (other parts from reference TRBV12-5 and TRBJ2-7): DARVTQTPRHKVTEMGQEVTMRCQPILGHNTVFWYRQTMMQGLELLAYFRNRAPLDDSGMPKDRFSAEMPDATLATLKIQPSEPRDSAVYFCASGSGLAGVGSYEQYFGPGTRLTVT.

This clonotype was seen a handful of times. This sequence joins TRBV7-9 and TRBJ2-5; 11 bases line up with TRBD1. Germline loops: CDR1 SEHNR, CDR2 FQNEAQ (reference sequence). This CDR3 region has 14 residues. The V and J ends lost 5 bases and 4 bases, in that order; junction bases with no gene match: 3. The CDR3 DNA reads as TGTGCCAGCAGCGCAGGGACAGGGGGAGAGACCCAGTACTTC. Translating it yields CASSAGTGGETQYF.

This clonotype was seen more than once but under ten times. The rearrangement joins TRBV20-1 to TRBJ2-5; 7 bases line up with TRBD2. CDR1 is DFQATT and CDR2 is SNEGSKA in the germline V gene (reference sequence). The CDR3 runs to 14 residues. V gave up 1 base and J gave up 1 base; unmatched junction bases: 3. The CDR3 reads CSARVASGQETQYF. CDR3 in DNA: TGCAGTGCTAGAGTGGCTAGCGGCCAAGAGACCCAGTACTTC.

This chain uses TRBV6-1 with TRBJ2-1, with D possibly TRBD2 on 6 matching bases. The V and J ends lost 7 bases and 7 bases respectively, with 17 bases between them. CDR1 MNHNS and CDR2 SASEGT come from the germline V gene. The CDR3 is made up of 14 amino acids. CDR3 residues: CASMRAGIDNEQFF. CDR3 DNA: TGTGCCAGCATGAGGGCGGGGATAGATAATGAGCAGTTCTTC.

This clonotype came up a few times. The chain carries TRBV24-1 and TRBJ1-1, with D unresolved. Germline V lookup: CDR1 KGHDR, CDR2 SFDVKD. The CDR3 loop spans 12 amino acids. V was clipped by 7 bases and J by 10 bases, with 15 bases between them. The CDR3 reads CATSAGSRGAFF. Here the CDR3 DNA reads TGTGCCACCAGCGCGGGTAGTCGAGGAGCTTTCTTT.

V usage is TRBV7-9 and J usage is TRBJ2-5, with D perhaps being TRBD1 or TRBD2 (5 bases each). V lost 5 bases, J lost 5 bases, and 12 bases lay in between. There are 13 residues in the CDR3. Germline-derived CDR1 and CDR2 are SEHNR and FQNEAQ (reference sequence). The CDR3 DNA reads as TGTGCCAGCAGCCAAGTAGGGGAGGAGACCCAGTACTTC. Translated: CASSQVGEETQYF.

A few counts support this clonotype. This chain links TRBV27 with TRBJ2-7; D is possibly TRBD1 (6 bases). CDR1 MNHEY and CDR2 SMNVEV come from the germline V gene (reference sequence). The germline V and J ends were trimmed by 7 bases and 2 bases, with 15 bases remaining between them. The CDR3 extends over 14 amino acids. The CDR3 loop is CASTDSKSAYEQYF. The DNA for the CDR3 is TGTGCCAGCACGGACAGCAAGTCGGCCTACGAGCAGTACTTC.

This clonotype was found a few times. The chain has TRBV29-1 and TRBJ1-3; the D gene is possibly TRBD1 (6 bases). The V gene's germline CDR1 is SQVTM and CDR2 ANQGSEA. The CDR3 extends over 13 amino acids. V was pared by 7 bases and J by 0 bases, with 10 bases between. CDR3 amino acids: CSAQGSSGNTIYF. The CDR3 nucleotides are TGCAGCGCCCAGGGGAGCTCTGGAAACACCATATATTTT.

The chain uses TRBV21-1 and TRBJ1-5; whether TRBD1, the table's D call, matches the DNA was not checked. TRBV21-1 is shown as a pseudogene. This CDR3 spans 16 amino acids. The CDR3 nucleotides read TGTGCCAGCAGCAAGGGCGACATTAATAGCAATCAGCCCCAGCATTTT. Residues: CASSKGDINSNQPQHF.

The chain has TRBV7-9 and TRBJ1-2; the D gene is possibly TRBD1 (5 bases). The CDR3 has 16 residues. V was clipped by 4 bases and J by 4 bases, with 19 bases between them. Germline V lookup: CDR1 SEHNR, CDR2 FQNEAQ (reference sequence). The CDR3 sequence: CASSSEPGRMIYGYTF. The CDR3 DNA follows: TGTGCCAGCAGCTCCGAACCGGGACGGATGATCTATGGCTACACCTTC.

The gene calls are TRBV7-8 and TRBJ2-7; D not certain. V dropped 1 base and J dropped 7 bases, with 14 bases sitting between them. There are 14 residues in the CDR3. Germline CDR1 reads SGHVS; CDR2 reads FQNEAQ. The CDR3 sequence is CASSLVAESWEQYF. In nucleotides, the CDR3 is TGTGCCAGCAGCTTAGTGGCAGAATCTTGGGAGCAGTACTTC. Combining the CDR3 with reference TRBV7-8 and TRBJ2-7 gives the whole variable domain GAGVSQSPRYKVAKRGQDVALRCDPISGHVSLFWYQQALGQGPEFLTYFQNEAQLDKSGLPSDRFFAERPEGSVSTLKIQRTQQEDSAVYLCASSLVAESWEQYFGPGTRLTVT.

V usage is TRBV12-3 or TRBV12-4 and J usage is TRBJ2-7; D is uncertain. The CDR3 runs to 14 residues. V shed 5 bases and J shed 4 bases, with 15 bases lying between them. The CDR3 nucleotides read TGTGCCAGCAGTCGCGAAGTGGGTCAATACGAGCAGTACTTC. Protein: CASSREVGQYEQYF.

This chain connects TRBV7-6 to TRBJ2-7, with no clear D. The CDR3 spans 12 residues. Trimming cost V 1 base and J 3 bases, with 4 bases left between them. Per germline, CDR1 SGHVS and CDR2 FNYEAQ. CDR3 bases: TGTGCCAGCAGCTTAGTGGACTACGAGCAGTACTTC. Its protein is CASSLVDYEQYF.